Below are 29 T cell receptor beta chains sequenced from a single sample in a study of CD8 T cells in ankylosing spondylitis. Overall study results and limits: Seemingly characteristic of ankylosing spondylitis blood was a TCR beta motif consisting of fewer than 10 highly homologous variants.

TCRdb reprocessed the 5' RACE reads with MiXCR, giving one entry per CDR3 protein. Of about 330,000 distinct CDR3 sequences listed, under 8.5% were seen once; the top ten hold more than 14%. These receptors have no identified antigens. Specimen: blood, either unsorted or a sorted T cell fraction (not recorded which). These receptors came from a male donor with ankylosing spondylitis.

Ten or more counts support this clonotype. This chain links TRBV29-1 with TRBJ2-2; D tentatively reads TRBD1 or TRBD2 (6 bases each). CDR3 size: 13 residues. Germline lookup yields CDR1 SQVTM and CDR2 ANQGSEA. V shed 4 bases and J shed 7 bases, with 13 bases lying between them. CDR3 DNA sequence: TGCAGCGTTGTTTTGGGGGGCAACGGGGAGCTGTTTTTT. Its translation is CSVVLGGNGELFF.

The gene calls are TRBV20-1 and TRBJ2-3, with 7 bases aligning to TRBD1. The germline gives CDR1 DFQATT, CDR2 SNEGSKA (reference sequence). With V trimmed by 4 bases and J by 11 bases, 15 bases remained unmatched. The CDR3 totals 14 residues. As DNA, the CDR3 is TGCAGTGCTACAAGGGACAGCGACGTGGGGTTGCAGTATTTT. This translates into CSATRDSDVGLQYF.

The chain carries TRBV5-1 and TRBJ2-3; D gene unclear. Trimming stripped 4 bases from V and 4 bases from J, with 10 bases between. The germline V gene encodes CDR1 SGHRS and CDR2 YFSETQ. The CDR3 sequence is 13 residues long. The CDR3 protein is CASSRRIPDTQYF. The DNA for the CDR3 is TGCGCCAGCAGCCGCCGAATTCCAGATACGCAGTATTTT.

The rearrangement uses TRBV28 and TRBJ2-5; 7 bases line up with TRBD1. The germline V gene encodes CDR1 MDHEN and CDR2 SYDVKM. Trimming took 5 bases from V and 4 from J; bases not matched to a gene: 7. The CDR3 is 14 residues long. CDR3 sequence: CASSPQGMRETQYF. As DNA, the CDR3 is TGTGCCAGCAGTCCACAGGGGATGAGAGAGACCCAGTACTTC.

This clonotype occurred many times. CDR3 protein: CSADSRRSAYNEQFF. The CDR3 DNA reads as TGCAGTGCCGATAGCCGGCGGTCTGCCTACAATGAGCAGTTCTTC. This chain connects TRBV20-1 to TRBJ2-1; D remains ambiguous. V lost 6 bases, J lost 2 bases, and 17 bases lay in between. The CDR3 extends over 15 amino acids. Per germline, CDR1 DFQATT and CDR2 SNEGSKA (reference sequence).

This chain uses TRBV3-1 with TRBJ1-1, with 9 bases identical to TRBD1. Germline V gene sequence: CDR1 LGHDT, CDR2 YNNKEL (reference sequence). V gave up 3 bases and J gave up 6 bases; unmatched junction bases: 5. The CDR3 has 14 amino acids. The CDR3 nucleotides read TGTGCCAGCAGCCACCGGACAGGGGCCGCTGAAGCTTTCTTT. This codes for CASSHRTGAAEAFF.

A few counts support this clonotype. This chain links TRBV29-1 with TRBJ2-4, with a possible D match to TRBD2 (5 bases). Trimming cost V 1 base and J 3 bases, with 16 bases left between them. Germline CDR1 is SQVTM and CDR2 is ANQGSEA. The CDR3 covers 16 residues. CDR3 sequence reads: CSVEAPPGNDKNIQYF. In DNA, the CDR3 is TGCAGCGTTGAAGCCCCGCCCGGGAACGACAAAAACATTCAGTACTTC.

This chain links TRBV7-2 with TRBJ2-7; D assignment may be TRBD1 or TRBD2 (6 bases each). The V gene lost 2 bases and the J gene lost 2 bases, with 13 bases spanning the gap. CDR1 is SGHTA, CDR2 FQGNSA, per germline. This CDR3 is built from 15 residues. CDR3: CASSLMGGTTYEQYF. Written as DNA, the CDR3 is TGTGCCAGCAGCTTAATGGGCGGGACAACCTACGAGCAGTACTTC. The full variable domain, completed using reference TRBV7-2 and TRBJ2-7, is GAGVSQSPSNKVTEKGKDVELRCDPISGHTALYWYRQSLGQGLEFLIYFQGNSAPDKSGLPSDRFSAERTGGSVSTLTIQRTQQEDSAVYLCASSLMGGTTYEQYFGPGTRLTVT.

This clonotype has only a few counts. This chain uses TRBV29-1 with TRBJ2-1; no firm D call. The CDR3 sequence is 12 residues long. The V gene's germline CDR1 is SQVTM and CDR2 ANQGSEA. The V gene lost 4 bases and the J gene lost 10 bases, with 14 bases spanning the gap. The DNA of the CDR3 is TGCAGCGTTGGACCCCGCTGGAACGAGCAGTTCTTC. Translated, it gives CSVGPRWNEQFF.

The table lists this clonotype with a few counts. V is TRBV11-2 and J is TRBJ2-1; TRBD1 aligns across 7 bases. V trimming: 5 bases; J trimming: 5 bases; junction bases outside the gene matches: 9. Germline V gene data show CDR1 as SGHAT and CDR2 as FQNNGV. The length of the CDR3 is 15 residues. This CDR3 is CASSARQGANNEQFF. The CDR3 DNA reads TGTGCCAGCAGCGCAAGACAGGGTGCGAACAATGAGCAGTTCTTC.

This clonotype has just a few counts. This chain's CDR3 is CASSPVVAGADTQYF. The DNA for the CDR3 is TGTGCCAGCAGCCCCGTGGTAGCGGGGGCAGATACGCAGTATTTT. The chain joins TRBV3-1 to TRBJ2-3, with 9 bases that match TRBD2. Per germline, CDR1 LGHDT and CDR2 YNNKEL (reference sequence). The junction had 6 bases not matched to a gene; V was cut back by 4 bases and J by 4 bases. The CDR3 runs to 15 residues.

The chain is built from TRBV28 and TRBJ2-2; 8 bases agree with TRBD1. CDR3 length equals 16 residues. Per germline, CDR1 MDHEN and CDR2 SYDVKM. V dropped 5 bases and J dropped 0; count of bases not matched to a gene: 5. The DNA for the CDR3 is TGTGCCAGCAGTACCCGGGACAGGCCGAACACCGGGGAGCTGTTTTTT. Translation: CASSTRDRPNTGELFF.

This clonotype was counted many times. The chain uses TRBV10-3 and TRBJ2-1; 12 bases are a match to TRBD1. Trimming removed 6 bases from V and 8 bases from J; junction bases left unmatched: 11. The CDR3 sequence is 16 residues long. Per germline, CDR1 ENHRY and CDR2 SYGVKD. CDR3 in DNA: TGTGCCATCAGAAACCACCGGGACAGGGGGCCGGATGAGCAGTTCTTC. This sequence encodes CAIRNHRDRGPDEQFF.

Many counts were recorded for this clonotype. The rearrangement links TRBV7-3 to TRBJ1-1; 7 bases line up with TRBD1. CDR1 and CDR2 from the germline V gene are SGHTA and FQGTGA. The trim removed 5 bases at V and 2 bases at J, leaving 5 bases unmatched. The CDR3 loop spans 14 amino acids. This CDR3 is CASSRQGGNTEAFF. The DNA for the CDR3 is TGTGCCAGCAGCAGACAGGGTGGTAACACTGAAGCTTTCTTT.

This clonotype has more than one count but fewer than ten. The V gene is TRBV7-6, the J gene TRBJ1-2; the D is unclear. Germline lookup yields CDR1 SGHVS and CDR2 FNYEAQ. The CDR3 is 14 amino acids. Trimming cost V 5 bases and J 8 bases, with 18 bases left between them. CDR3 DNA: TGTGCCAGCAGCCCTTACTCTAGCCGCTCGGGCTACACCTTC. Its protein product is CASSPYSSRSGYTF.

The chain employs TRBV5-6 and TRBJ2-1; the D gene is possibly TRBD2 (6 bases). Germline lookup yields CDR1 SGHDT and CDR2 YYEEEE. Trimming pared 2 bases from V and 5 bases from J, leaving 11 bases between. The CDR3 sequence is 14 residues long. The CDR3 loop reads CASSFLDYHNEQFF. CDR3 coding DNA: TGTGCCAGCAGCTTCTTGGACTATCACAATGAGCAGTTCTTC.

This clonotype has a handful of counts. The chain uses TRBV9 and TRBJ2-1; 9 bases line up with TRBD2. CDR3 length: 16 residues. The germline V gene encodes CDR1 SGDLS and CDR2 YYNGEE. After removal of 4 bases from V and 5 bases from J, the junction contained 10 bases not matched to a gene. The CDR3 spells CASSPKLAGRNNEQFF. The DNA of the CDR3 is TGTGCCAGCAGCCCCAAGCTAGCGGGAAGGAACAATGAGCAGTTCTTC.

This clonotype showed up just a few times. CDR3 in amino acids: CASSRWQGRADTQYF. CDR3 DNA sequence: TGTGCCAGCAGCCGTTGGCAGGGTAGGGCAGATACGCAGTATTTT. The chain couples TRBV7-2 to TRBJ2-3, with D maybe TRBD1 (5 bases). Per the germline V gene, CDR1 is SGHTA and CDR2 is FQGNSA. The V end lost 5 bases, the J end lost 4 bases, and 16 bases lay between the germline ends. The CDR3 has 15 amino acids.

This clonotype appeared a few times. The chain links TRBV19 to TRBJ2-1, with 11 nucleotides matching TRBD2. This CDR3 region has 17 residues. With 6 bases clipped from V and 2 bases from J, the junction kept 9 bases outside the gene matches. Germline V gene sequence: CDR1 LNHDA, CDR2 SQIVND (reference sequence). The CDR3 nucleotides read TGTGCCAGTAGCCGTACTAGCGGGAGTAGCCCCTACAATGAGCAGTTCTTC. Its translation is CASSRTSGSSPYNEQFF.

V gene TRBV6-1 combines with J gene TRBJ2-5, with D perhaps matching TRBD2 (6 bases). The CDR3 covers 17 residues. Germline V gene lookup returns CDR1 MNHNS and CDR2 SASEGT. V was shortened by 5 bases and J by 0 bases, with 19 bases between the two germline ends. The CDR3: CASSTFSAGFYQETQYF. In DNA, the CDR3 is TGTGCCAGCAGTACGTTCTCGGCGGGATTCTACCAAGAGACCCAGTACTTC.

The CDR3 coding sequence is TGCAGTGCCGGCGGACAGGGACGGGGGGAAAAACTGTTTTTT. It specifies CSAGGQGRGEKLFF. The J gene is TRBJ1-4, the V gene TRBV20-1, with 8 bases identical to TRBD1. Looked up from germline, CDR1 is DFQATT and CDR2 is SNEGSKA (reference sequence). The CDR3 has 14 residues. The V gene end was trimmed by 6 bases and the J gene end by 8 bases; junction bases not matched to a gene: 11.

The CDR3 DNA is TGTGCCGGGGGGGGGGCATTCGAAGATCAGCCCCAGCATTTT. Its protein is CAGGGAFEDQPQHF. The genes are TRBV21-1 and TRBJ1-5; no DNA check was done on the table's D call, TRBD1. TRBV21-1 is a pseudogene. This CDR3 is 14 amino acids long.

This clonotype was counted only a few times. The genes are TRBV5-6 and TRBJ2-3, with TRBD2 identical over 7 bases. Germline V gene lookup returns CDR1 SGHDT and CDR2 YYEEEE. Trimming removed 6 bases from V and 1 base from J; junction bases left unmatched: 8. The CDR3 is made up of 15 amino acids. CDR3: CASIPGLAGTDTQYF. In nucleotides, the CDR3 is TGTGCCAGCATCCCGGGCCTAGCGGGCACAGATACGCAGTATTTT.

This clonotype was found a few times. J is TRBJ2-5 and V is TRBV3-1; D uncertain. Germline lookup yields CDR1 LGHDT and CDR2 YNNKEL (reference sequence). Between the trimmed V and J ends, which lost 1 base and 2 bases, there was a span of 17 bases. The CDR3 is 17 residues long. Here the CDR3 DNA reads TGTGCCAGCAGCCAAGTTAGAGCTACCTACCCTCAAGAGACCCAGTACTTC. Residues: CASSQVRATYPQETQYF.

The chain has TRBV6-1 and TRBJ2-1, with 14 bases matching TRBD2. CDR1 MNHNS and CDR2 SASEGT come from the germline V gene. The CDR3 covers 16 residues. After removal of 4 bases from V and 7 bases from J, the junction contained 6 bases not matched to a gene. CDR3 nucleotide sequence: TGTGCCAGCAGTGGACTAGCGGGAGGGCCGGGGAATGAGCAGTTCTTC. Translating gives CASSGLAGGPGNEQFF.

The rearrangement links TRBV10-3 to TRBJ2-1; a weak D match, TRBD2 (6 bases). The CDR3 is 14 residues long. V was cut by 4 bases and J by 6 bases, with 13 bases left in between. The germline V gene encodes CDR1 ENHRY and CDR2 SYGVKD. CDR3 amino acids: CAISGLGWGNEQFF. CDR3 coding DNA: TGTGCCATCAGTGGACTAGGGTGGGGCAATGAGCAGTTCTTC.

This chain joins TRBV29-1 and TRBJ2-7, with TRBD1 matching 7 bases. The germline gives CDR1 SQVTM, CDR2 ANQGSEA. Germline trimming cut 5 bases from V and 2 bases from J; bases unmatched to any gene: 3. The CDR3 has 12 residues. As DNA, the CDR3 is TGCAGCGTTAGGGACAGTGCCTACGAGCAGTACTTC. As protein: CSVRDSAYEQYF.

The CDR3 is CASSLVGGTREQYF. Here the CDR3 DNA reads TGCGCCAGCAGCTTGGTAGGCGGGACGCGCGAGCAGTACTTC. The chain recombines TRBV5-1 with TRBJ2-7; possible D gene TRBD2, 6 bases. The length of the CDR3 is 14 residues. The V gene lost 0 bases and the J gene lost 6 bases, with 13 bases spanning the gap. Germline V gene data show CDR1 as SGHRS and CDR2 as YFSETQ.

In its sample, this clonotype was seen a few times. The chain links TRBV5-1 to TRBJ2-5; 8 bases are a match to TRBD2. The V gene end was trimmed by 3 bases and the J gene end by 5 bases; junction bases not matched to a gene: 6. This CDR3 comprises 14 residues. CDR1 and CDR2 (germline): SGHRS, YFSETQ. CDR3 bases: TGCGCCAGCAGCTCCGGGAGGGCCTGGGAGACCCAGTACTTC. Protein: CASSSGRAWETQYF.